The rows below give T cell receptor beta chains drawn from one sample of a study of blood T cell repertoires in COVID-19. Clones were read by immunoSEQ multiplex PCR, and TCRdb kept only the in-frame ones, dropping some. The data hold 270,000 or so clones, with roughly 81% observed a single time. Sequenced: PBMCs or T cells enriched from blood (not recorded which). These receptors originate from a woman aged 50 to 60 who had been exposed to COVID-19. CDR3s include the opening cysteine and the closing phenylalanine or tryptophan. Each record gives: D gene, J gene, clone size, CDR3 length, V gene, CDR3 DNA, CDR3 protein. The D gene is left open where the match is weak. For some rows the clone size is stated as once, few or many, or as a class when expanded; others skip it.

>TRBD1|TRBJ1-4|.|15|TRBV15
TGTGCCACCAGCGGTCAGACAGGGATAAATGAAAAACTGTTTTTT
CATSGQTGINEKLFF
>TRBD1|TRBJ2-7|.|13|TRBV7-9
TGTGCCAGCAGAGGACAGGGGAGGAACGAGCAGTACTTC
CASRGQGRNEQYF
>.|TRBJ1-1|.|13|TRBV13
TGTGCCAGCAGCTTAACAGAGAACACTGAAGCTTTCTTT
CASSLTENTEAFF
>.|TRBJ2-1|.|13|TRBV7-2
TGTGCCAGCAGCTTAGTTCGAGGGGGTGAGCAGTTCTTC
CASSLVRGGEQFF
>.|TRBJ1-1|.|16|TRBV18
TGTGCCAGCTCACCACCGGCGGGCCAGGGGTACACTGAAGCTTTCTTT
CASSPPAGQGYTEAFF
>TRBD2|TRBJ2-1|.|16|TRBV5-5
TGTGCCAGCAGCTCTGGGGCGGGGGATCTCTACAATGAGCAGTTCTTC
CASSSGAGDLYNEQFF
>.|TRBJ1-5|.|14|TRBV27
TGTGCCAGCAGCCCAGGGGCCAGCAATCAGCCCCAGCATTTT
CASSPGASNQPQHF
>.|TRBJ1-5|.|15|TRBV6-1
TGTGCCAGCAGTGAATGGGCTGGCCATAATCAGCCCCAGCATTTT
CASSEWAGHNQPQHF
>.|TRBJ1-1|.|15|TRBV5-6
TGTGCCAGCAGCTTGGCCGATATAGTTTACACTGAAGCTTTCTTT
CASSLADIVYTEAFF
>.|TRBJ2-4|once|14|TRBV5-6
TGTGCCAGCAGCTTGGTTGAGGGCGGAAACATTCAGTACTTC
CASSLVEGGNIQYF
>TRBD2|TRBJ2-7|.|15|TRBV28
TGTGCCAGCAGGCCTAGCGGGGGGCCGTCCTACGAGCAGTACTTC
CASRPSGGPSYEQYF
>.|TRBJ2-7|.|13|TRBV11-2
TGTGCCAGCAGCCCCTCCCCACGGTACGAGCAGTACTTC
CASSPSPRYEQYF
>.|TRBJ1-3|few|13|TRBV12-3/TRBV12-4
TGTGCCAGCAGTTTTGGCAGGGGATACACCATATATTTT
CASSFGRGYTIYF
>.|TRBJ1-2|once|12|TRBV30
TGTGCCTGCCAGGGACTGAGAGTAGGCTACACCTTC
CACQGLRVGYTF